This T cell receptor beta chain was sequenced for a study of blood T cell repertoires in COVID-19. This clone appeared once. Profiling relied on immunoSEQ multiplex PCR, and the TCRdb table lists in-frame clones only, not all of them. The data hold around 250,000 clones, with over 80% observed a single time. The source of this sequence is a woman aged 35 to 49 who had been exposed to COVID-19. Source material: PBMCs or T cells enriched from blood (not recorded which).

The CDR3 nucleotides read TGTGCCAGTAGTACAAAACAGGGGCAGGGATCACCCCTCCACTTT. Amino acids: CASSTKQGQGSPLHF. V usage is TRBV19 and J usage is TRBJ1-6; the match to TRBD1 covers 7 bases. This CDR3 region has 15 residues. The V segment lost 4 bases and the J segment 10 bases; nucleotides outside the gene matches: 10. Germline V CDR1 and CDR2: LNHDA, SQIVND (reference sequence).